This record concerns one TCR beta chain sequence. Its antigen is still unknown. The repertoire was sequenced with immunoSEQ multiplex PCR; TCRdb's copy has only in-frame clones and lacks some. The table has fewer than 120,000 clones, approximately 90% seen once. This entry comes from a study of T cell responses to AZD1222 COVID-19 vaccine. Study-wide findings and caveats: Unmutated variant regions are reportedly targeted by nearly half of spike-specific TCRs. Only after the peak T cell response were repertoires sampled. Baseline seropositives among AZD1222 recipients totaled only 5 to 7.

Trimming took off 2 bases at V and 8 bases at J, with 15 bases between the two ends. Germline CDR1 and CDR2: LNHDA and SQIVND (reference sequence). The CDR3 consists of 14 residues. The sequence derives from an adult who received the AZD1222 COVID-19 vaccine. The source material was peripheral blood, sampled 28 days after the second AZD1222 dose. The V gene is TRBV19, the J gene TRBJ1-2; D remains unclear. The CDR3 DNA reads as TGTGCCAGTAGTATACTAGGGCCGGACGTGGGCTACACCTTC. This encodes CASSILGPDVGYTF.